Shown below are 4 T cell receptor beta chains from a single sample sequenced in a study of cytomegalovirus exposure and HLA in healthy donors. PCR amplification relied on 60 Vbeta primers (plus 13 Jbeta primers). Sequenced by immunoSEQ multiplex PCR; TCRdb stores in-frame clones only, minus some. The top ten hold approximately 6% of the sample, which has roughly 140,000 clones, around 79% seen once. Source material: PBMCs. Receptors were obtained from a man under 40 in good health and CMV-seropositive.

About this clone itself: A junction end diverges from the germline sequence, so it may reflect a read error. Here the CDR3 reads CTSSQDGTTNQPQHF. The CDR3 coding sequence is TGCACCAGCAGCCAAGATGGGACAACCAATCAGCCCCAGCATTTT. The chain employs TRBV4-3 and TRBJ1-5; maybe TRBD1 (6 bases). Looked up from germline, CDR1 is LGHNA and CDR2 is YSLEER. This CDR3 region has 15 residues.

The chain recombines TRBV7-2 with TRBJ1-4; 7 positions agree with TRBD1. Germline loops: CDR1 SGHTA, CDR2 FQGNSA. Trimming removed 3 bases from V and 3 bases from J; junction bases left unmatched: 1. The CDR3 totals 14 residues. CDR3 DNA: TGTGCCAGCAGCTTGGGACAGCCTAATGAAAAACTGTTTTTT. Translated, it gives CASSLGQPNEKLFF.

This clone was seen a handful of times. This chain uses TRBV28 with TRBJ1-5; 7 positions match TRBD1. This CDR3 has 15 amino acids. V was pared by 3 bases and J by 0 bases, with 2 bases of the junction left unmatched. CDR1 and CDR2 (germline): MDHEN, SYDVKM. The CDR3 coding sequence is TGTGCCAGCAGTTTTGGACAGGCTAGCAATCAGCCCCAGCATTTT. Protein sequence: CASSFGQASNQPQHF.

V gene TRBV5-1 combines with J gene TRBJ2-3; no clear D. The germline CDR1 and CDR2 sequences are SGHRS and YFSETQ. Trimming left V 0 bases short and J 4 bases short, with 9 bases between. The CDR3 sequence is 14 residues long. The CDR3 here is CASSLGPQADTQYF. In nucleotides, the CDR3 is TGCGCCAGCAGCTTGGGACCCCAGGCAGATACGCAGTATTTT. Looking up the rest from reference TRBV5-1 and TRBJ2-3 gives the full variable domain: KAGVTQTPRYLIKTRGQQVTLSCSPISGHRSVSWYQQTPGQGLQFLFEYFSETQRNKGNFPGRFSGRQFSNSRSEMNVSTLELGDSALYLCASSLGPQADTQYFGPGTRLTVL.